This T cell receptor (beta chain) is from a study of blood T cell repertoires in COVID-19. Looking at the study overall: The study drew acute and convalescent COVID-19 samples from the United States, Italy and Spain. Nucleic acid was either cDNA or gDNA, and it came from T cells, B-cell-depleted T cells, or PBMCs.

The V end lost 4 bases, the J end lost 1 base, and 11 bases lay between the germline ends. The CDR3 is 16 amino acids. CDR1 and CDR2 from the germline V gene are LGHDT and YNNKEL (reference sequence). Original analysis: Using reference gene primer amplification, nucleated cell counts were estimated. Method: immunoSEQ multiplex PCR; TCRdb's copy keeps in-frame clones and lacks some. The V and J calls and clone size are taken from that table; D and trimming were inferred from the DNA. The sample has around 75,000 clones, roughly 80% seen once; the top ten hold 13%. V is TRBV3-1 (or the pseudogene TRBV3-2) and J is TRBJ2-6; the D is unclear. Sequencing was carried out using peripheral blood. This clonotype was sampled from a man aged 50-60 years with COVID-19, enrolled during active disease. This CDR3 reads CASSLDSVSGANVLTF. The CDR3 bases are TGTGCCAGCAGCCTCGACTCTGTGTCTGGGGCCAACGTCCTGACTTTC.